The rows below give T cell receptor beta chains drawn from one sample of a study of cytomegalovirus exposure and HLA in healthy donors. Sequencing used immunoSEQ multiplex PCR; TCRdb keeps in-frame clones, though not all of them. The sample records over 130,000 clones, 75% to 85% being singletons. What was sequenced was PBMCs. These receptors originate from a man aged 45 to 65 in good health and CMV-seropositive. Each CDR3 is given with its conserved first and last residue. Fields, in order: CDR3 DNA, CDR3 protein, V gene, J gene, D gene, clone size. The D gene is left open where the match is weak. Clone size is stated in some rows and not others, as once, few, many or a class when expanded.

CDR3nt: TGCGCCAGCAGCTCGGGGGAGGGTGATACGCAGTATTTT
CDR3aa: CASSSGEGDTQYF
v_gene: TRBV5-1
j_gene: TRBJ2-3
d_gene: TRBD2
abundance: NA

CDR3nt: TGTGCCATCAGTGAGTCGACTCAGTTCTCTGGGGCCAACGTCCTGACTTTC
CDR3aa: CAISESTQFSGANVLTF
v_gene: TRBV10-3
j_gene: TRBJ2-6
d_gene: NA
abundance: NA

CDR3nt: TGCAGCGTTGACGGGACAGGGGAGTACACTGAAGCTTTCTTT
CDR3aa: CSVDGTGEYTEAFF
v_gene: TRBV29-1
j_gene: TRBJ1-1
d_gene: TRBD1
abundance: NA

CDR3nt: TGTGCCAGCAGTCCTGGGACAGCTGAAGGCTACGAGCAGTACTTC
CDR3aa: CASSPGTAEGYEQYF
v_gene: TRBV28
j_gene: TRBJ2-7
d_gene: TRBD1
abundance: NA

CDR3nt: TGTGCCAGCAGCTTATCGTTAGGGGACGAGCAGTACTTC
CDR3aa: CASSLSLGDEQYF
v_gene: TRBV11-2
j_gene: TRBJ2-7
d_gene: NA
abundance: few

CDR3nt: TGTGCCAGCAGCGTAAGGGGACTAGCGGGAGATAGGGGCGGGGAGCTGTTTTTT
CDR3aa: CASSVRGLAGDRGGELFF
v_gene: TRBV9
j_gene: TRBJ2-2
d_gene: TRBD2
abundance: NA

CDR3nt: TGTGCCAGCAGTCCGCCGTGGACATCCTCCTACGAGCAGTACTTC
CDR3aa: CASSPPWTSSYEQYF
v_gene: TRBV28
j_gene: TRBJ2-7
d_gene: NA
abundance: NA

CDR3nt: TGTGCCAGCAGCCCTCGGAGGGCCGGGTACGAGCAGTACTTC
CDR3aa: CASSPRRAGYEQYF
v_gene: TRBV9
j_gene: TRBJ2-7
d_gene: NA
abundance: NA

CDR3nt: TGTGCCAGCAGCTTGGACGGAGCTAACTATGGCTACACCTTC
CDR3aa: CASSLDGANYGYTF
v_gene: TRBV5-5
j_gene: TRBJ1-2
d_gene: NA
abundance: many

CDR3nt: TGTGCCAGTAGTCTCGGACAGAGCTATAGCAATCAGCCCCAGCATTTT
CDR3aa: CASSLGQSYSNQPQHF
v_gene: TRBV19
j_gene: TRBJ1-5
d_gene: NA
abundance: NA

CDR3nt: TGTGCCAGCAGTTTAGACCCTAGCTTAGCCTACGAGCAGTACTTC
CDR3aa: CASSLDPSLAYEQYF
v_gene: TRBV27
j_gene: TRBJ2-7
d_gene: NA
abundance: NA

CDR3nt: TGTGCCAGCAGCTTGCTTGGGCCGTCTGGGGCCAACGTCCTGACTTTC
CDR3aa: CASSLLGPSGANVLTF
v_gene: TRBV5-6
j_gene: TRBJ2-6
d_gene: NA
abundance: NA

CDR3nt: TGTGCCAGCAGCTTAATAGGGCAGGGAGGAGGCTACACCTTC
CDR3aa: CASSLIGQGGGYTF
v_gene: TRBV7-8
j_gene: TRBJ1-2
d_gene: NA
abundance: NA

CDR3nt: TGCGCCAGCAGCTTGGTAGCTGGAAGCGATGAGCAGTTCTTC
CDR3aa: CASSLVAGSDEQFF
v_gene: TRBV5-1
j_gene: TRBJ2-1
d_gene: NA
abundance: NA

CDR3nt: TGTGCCAGCAGCCTTGGACAGGCGCTTTTCGATAGGTACACCTTC
CDR3aa: CASSLGQALFDRYTF
v_gene: TRBV9
j_gene: TRBJ1-2
d_gene: TRBD1
abundance: NA

CDR3nt: TGTGCCAGCAGCCCACAGCTTGGGGACACTTACACTGAAGCTTTCTTT
CDR3aa: CASSPQLGDTYTEAFF
v_gene: TRBV7-2
j_gene: TRBJ1-1
d_gene: NA
abundance: NA

CDR3nt: TGTGCCAGCAGTGCAAGAACGAAAACGGGCAATCAGCCCCAGCATTTT
CDR3aa: CASSARTKTGNQPQHF
v_gene: TRBV6-4
j_gene: TRBJ1-5
d_gene: NA
abundance: NA

CDR3nt: TGTGCCAGCAGTGTGCGGGGAGGTCGAACCTACGAGCAGTACTTC
CDR3aa: CASSVRGGRTYEQYF
v_gene: TRBV2
j_gene: TRBJ2-7
d_gene: NA
abundance: once

CDR3nt: TGTGCCAGCAGTCCACCGGGACTGAACTACGAGCAGTACTTC
CDR3aa: CASSPPGLNYEQYF
v_gene: TRBV6-1
j_gene: TRBJ2-7
d_gene: NA
abundance: NA

CDR3nt: TGTGCCATCAGTGGGACTGGAAGCACAGATACGCAGTATTTT
CDR3aa: CAISGTGSTDTQYF
v_gene: TRBV10-3
j_gene: TRBJ2-3
d_gene: NA
abundance: NA

CDR3nt: TGTGCCAGCAGCCTACCGACAGGGACGAACACTGAAGCTTTCTTT
CDR3aa: CASSLPTGTNTEAFF
v_gene: TRBV6-5
j_gene: TRBJ1-1
d_gene: TRBD1
abundance: NA

CDR3nt: TGTGCCAGTAGTAACACCCTGGGGACTAGCGGCACCGGGGAGCTGTTTTTT
CDR3aa: CASSNTLGTSGTGELFF
v_gene: TRBV19
j_gene: TRBJ2-2
d_gene: TRBD2
abundance: NA

CDR3nt: TGCGCCAGCAGCTTGGGACAGGGGCCCCTCACCGGGGAGCTGTTTTTT
CDR3aa: CASSLGQGPLTGELFF
v_gene: TRBV5-1
j_gene: TRBJ2-2
d_gene: TRBD1
abundance: NA

CDR3nt: TGCGCCAGCAGCTTGGGGGCAGGGACAGATACGCAGTATTTT
CDR3aa: CASSLGAGTDTQYF
v_gene: TRBV5-1
j_gene: TRBJ2-3
d_gene: NA
abundance: NA

CDR3nt: TGTGCCAGCAGGCCACGAATGACAGGGCCATATGAGCAGTTCTTC
CDR3aa: CASRPRMTGPYEQFF
v_gene: TRBV6-5
j_gene: TRBJ2-1
d_gene: TRBD1
abundance: NA

CDR3nt: TGTGCCAGCAGTGAACCACAGGGGCGCCCGGAGACCCAGTACTTC
CDR3aa: CASSEPQGRPETQYF
v_gene: TRBV25-1
j_gene: TRBJ2-5
d_gene: TRBD1
abundance: NA

CDR3nt: TGTGCCGGTCAAACAGGGCGGTATGGCTACACCTTC
CDR3aa: CAGQTGRYGYTF
v_gene: TRBV28
j_gene: TRBJ1-2
d_gene: NA
abundance: NA

CDR3nt: TGTGCCAGCAGGATTGGGGGGAACGACTACGAGCAGTACTTC
CDR3aa: CASRIGGNDYEQYF
v_gene: TRBV6-1
j_gene: TRBJ2-7
d_gene: NA
abundance: NA

CDR3nt: TGTGCCAGCAGTTACTCGGGACAGGGTCGGTATGGCTACACCTTC
CDR3aa: CASSYSGQGRYGYTF
v_gene: TRBV6-5
j_gene: TRBJ1-2
d_gene: TRBD1
abundance: once

CDR3nt: TGTGCCAGCAGCCGGGACAGGGGTTTCTACGAGCAGTACTTC
CDR3aa: CASSRDRGFYEQYF
v_gene: TRBV27
j_gene: TRBJ2-7
d_gene: TRBD1
abundance: NA

CDR3nt: TGTGCCGGGACCGACTGGCGGGAGGACAATGAGCAGTTCTTC
CDR3aa: CAGTDWREDNEQFF
v_gene: TRBV30
j_gene: TRBJ2-1
d_gene: TRBD2
abundance: NA

CDR3nt: TGTGCCACCAGCAAGAGAAGCTCTGGGGCCAACGTCCTGACTTTC
CDR3aa: CATSKRSSGANVLTF
v_gene: TRBV15
j_gene: TRBJ2-6
d_gene: NA
abundance: NA